This TCR beta chain was identified during a study of cytomegalovirus exposure and HLA in healthy donors. Vbeta (60) and Jbeta (13) primers were used in the PCR. The repertoire was sequenced with immunoSEQ multiplex PCR; TCRdb's copy has only in-frame clones and lacks some. Here the sample spans about 180,000 clones, 77% being singletons. Remarks on this clone: Its antigen is unidentified.

Whole-study findings and limits: It was taken for granted in presence/absence analyses that sequencing depth across donors was roughly uniform. Later analysis suggested links between common viral pathogens and several top significant clusters.

The CDR3 has 14 amino acids. The specimen sequenced was PBMCs. This TCR was recovered from a man aged 18 to 30 in good health and CMV-seronegative. This chain uses TRBV21-1 with TRBJ2-5; the table assigns TRBD2, which was not confirmed against the DNA. TRBV21-1 is flagged as a pseudogene. CDR3 in amino acids: CASSKPGLGETQYF. CDR3 in DNA: TGTGCCAGCAGCAAGCCGGGACTAGGAGAGACCCAGTACTTC.